This T cell receptor beta chain was retrieved from a study of tumor-infiltrating lymphocytes in primary liver carcinoma listed by TCRdb under 2017. In terms of the full investigation: The five patients, three men and two women aged 30 to 69 years, had hepatocellular carcinoma (four) or combined HCC and intrahepatic cholangiocarcinoma (one). The tumors of the five patients were staged as T1-T3 N0M0, with maximum diameters ranging from about 4 to 10 cm. Roughly 3.5 to 7.5 million productive TCRbeta reads were obtained per sample, and no significant difference in read depth was found between tissue types. TCRbeta repertoire sequencing, expression microarrays and whole-exome sequencing were combined in the study across five regions of each liver tumor, with adjacent normal tissue and blood also included. A total of 35 or so specimens from 5 patients, comprising approximately 25 tumor regions, 5 adjacent noncancerous liver tissues and 5 peripheral blood samples, were covered by TCRbeta repertoire sequencing. Agilent mRNA microarray profiling was performed on the approximately 27 tumor region samples to relate TCRbeta repertoire diversity to the local molecular phenotype. Repertoires from technical replicates were highly reproducible, with mean shared-clone rates about 0.88 and correlation coefficients above 0.98.

Total RNA and DNA were co-extracted without cell sorting from approximately 20-30 mg of bulk tissue using the AllPrep DNA/RNA mini kit. Between late 2015 and 2016, five patients in China with histopathologically diagnosed primary liver carcinoma had surgical resection. Patients had chronic HBV infection and were treatment-naive at sampling. Each tumor was sampled at five spatially separated regions: the superior, inferior, left-lateral and right-lateral poles and the tumor centre. Histology showed that every tumor sample contained more than 85% viable tumor cells. Pieces of fresh tumor and adjacent tissue were cut in half, with one half kept in RNAlater at -80 degrees C and the other half sent for histology. Note on this clonotype: It lacks a known antigen. One end of the junction is discordant with germline, which a read error may explain.

Overall results and qualifications from the work: With just a handful of patients in the study, the authors point out that the findings should be validated in a larger study. Only about 7.5-24% of top clones were present in all five regions of a tumor, suggesting spatial heterogeneity of tumor-infiltrating T cells. Consistent with antigen-driven expansion, pairs of tumor regions showed higher repertoire overlap (mean around 35%) than either tumor-adjacent pairs (around 17%) or tumor-blood pairs (around 15%). The top 250 clones accounted for a significantly greater share of the repertoire in tumors than in blood (p = 0.039). Bulk unsorted samples precluded comparing CD4+ and CD8+ T cell repertoires. Because only the TCR beta chain was sequenced and unpaired alpha chains were not captured, true repertoire diversity is likely underestimated.

TCRbeta-specific cDNA was reverse-transcribed from 500 to 550 ng total RNA using a constant-region primer and ProtoScript II reverse transcriptase. TCRbeta libraries were built with three nested multiplex PCR rounds, a slightly modified ARM-PCR procedure. Sample barcodes and Illumina adapters were added in a final 25-cycle PCR using Deep VentR polymerase. Amplicons of 200-500 bp were gel-purified with a QIAquick gel extraction kit before sequencing. TCRbeta amplicons were sequenced on an Illumina HiSeq 2500 with 250-bp paired-end reads. As for the original processing: Quality trimming of reads was performed with Trimmomatic v0.33, and paired reads were merged with FLASH v1.2.11 so that full CDR3 sequences could be recovered. V, D and J germline segments were assigned to the rearranged TCRbeta sequences by MiGEC v1.2.1b. Clonotype statistics and Shannon-Wiener diversity indices were calculated with VDJtools v1.0.0. Except for diversity analysis, only the 250 most abundant clonotypes of each sample were used in subsequent analyses to reduce sampling bias. TCRdb trimmed public reads at Q25 via fastp, called clones via MiXCR and kept in-frame beta chains. Identical CDR3 protein sequences are pooled into one entry, listed with their most common genes and DNA. The V and J calls and clone size come from TCRdb's table, not from the authors' own analysis. The sample contains roughly 120,000 distinct CDR3 sequences, 50% to 70% of them found a single time. The ten top clones hold approximately 9.9% of the sample.

Sequenced: liver tumor tissue from sampling region 1. This specimen's cell subset or site label, interpreted: tumor region T1, superior pole. The sequence was obtained from a woman aged 55-70 years with primary liver carcinoma and hepatitis B virus infection.

The DNA sequence reads TGTGCGAGCAGCTCCCGGGGTGCGCGGACCATGGGCGATGAGCAGTTCTTC. It codes for CASSSRGARTMGDEQFF. Recombination connected TRBV11-3 to TRBJ2-1, and TRBD2 may be the D gene, going by 5 matching bases. According to the germline V gene, CDR1 reads SGHNT and CDR2 reads YENEEA. Inclusive of the bounding cysteine and phenylalanine, the CDR3 is 17 residues long. Only the CDR3 DNA is retained, 51 bases long and in frame from the first base.